This T cell receptor beta chain was recorded in a study of T cell responses to AZD1222 COVID-19 vaccine. Overall study findings and caveats: CD4 TCRs linked to vaccination spanned spike, dominating at 160-218 and 743-854. The donors showed a predominance of white British ancestry and of females, with possible underestimation of clonal diversity. Without day 14 samples, only post-peak T cell repertoires were studied. Spike-specific TCR breadth and depth were elevated following two AZD1222 doses.

Profiling relied on immunoSEQ multiplex PCR, and the TCRdb table lists in-frame clones only, not all of them. The sample records 180,000 or so clones, just under 95% being singletons. Regarding this clone: Its antigen is unidentified.

This TCR came from an adult who received the MenACWY meningococcal vaccine as a control. Sequencing used peripheral blood, obtained 28 days after the second dose of the MenACWY control vaccine.

The CDR3 here is CASGLGQTYGYTF. In nucleotides, the CDR3 is TGTGCTAGTGGCCTAGGGCAGACCTATGGCTACACCTTC. The chain joins TRBV12-5 to TRBJ1-2; no reliable D call. This CDR3 contains 13 residues. The ends were cut back, 6 bases at V and 4 bases at J, with 12 bases in the middle. CDR1 and CDR2 (germline): LGHNT, FRNRAP.